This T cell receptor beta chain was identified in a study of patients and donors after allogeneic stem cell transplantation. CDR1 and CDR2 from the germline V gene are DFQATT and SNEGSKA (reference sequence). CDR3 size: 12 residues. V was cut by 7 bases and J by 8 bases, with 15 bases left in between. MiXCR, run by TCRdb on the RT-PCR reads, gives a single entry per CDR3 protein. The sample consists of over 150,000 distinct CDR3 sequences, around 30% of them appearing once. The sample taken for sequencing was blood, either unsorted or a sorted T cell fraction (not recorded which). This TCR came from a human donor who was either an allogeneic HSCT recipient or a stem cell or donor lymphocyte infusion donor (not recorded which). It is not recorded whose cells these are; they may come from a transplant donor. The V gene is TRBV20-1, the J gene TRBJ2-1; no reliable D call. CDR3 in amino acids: CSVPPDEDEQFF. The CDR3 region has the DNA TGCAGTGTTCCACCGGACGAGGATGAGCAGTTCTTC.